The 3 T cell receptor beta chains reported below all come from one sample, sequenced in a study of T cell repertoires in cytomegalovirus infection. TCRdb called the reads again in MiXCR, with one record for every CDR3 protein. This sample has about 180,000 distinct CDR3 sequences; less than 25% occur once, and the top ten carry roughly 25%. These receptors are not linked to any known antigen. Sequenced material: CD8+ T cells from cultured PBMCs, taken from culture after CMV antigen stimulation. These receptors originate from a human donor in good health (CMV status not recorded). Some clones in this sample may be carry-over from other donors' samples.

This chain connects TRBV7-9 to TRBJ2-7; tentatively, D is TRBD1 (6 bases). Deletions cut 6 bases from V and 0 bases from J, with 12 bases between. This CDR3 is 14 amino acids long. CDR1 is SEHNR, CDR2 FQNEAQ, per germline (reference sequence). The DNA for the CDR3 is TGTGCCAGCAGGGGAACAGGGACCTCCTACGAGCAGTACTTC. Translating gives CASRGTGTSYEQYF. The full variable domain, its missing parts supplied by reference TRBV7-9 and TRBJ2-7, is DTGVSQNPRHKITKRGQNVTFRCDPISEHNRLYWYRQTLGQGPEFLTYFQNEAQLEKSRLLSDRFSAERPKGSFSTLEIQRTEQGDSAMYLCASRGTGTSYEQYFGPGTRLTVT.

The V gene is TRBV12-3 or TRBV12-4, the J gene TRBJ2-7, with a weak D call TRBD1 (5 bases). Trimming pared 3 bases from V and 4 bases from J, leaving 7 bases between. This CDR3 spans 12 amino acids. CDR3 sequence: CASSLDIYEQYF. The CDR3 DNA is TGTGCCAGCAGTTTGGACATTTACGAGCAGTACTTC.

The rearrangement uses TRBV10-3 and TRBJ1-1; perhaps TRBD1 as D (5 bases). The CDR3 runs 12 residues. V was clipped by 6 bases and J by 1 base, with 6 bases between them. The germline V gene encodes CDR1 ENHRY and CDR2 SYGVKD. The CDR3 reads CAIRQGNTEAFF. The CDR3 nucleotides read TGTGCCATCAGGCAGGGGAACACTGAAGCTTTCTTT.